This TCR beta chain was identified in a study of OX40 agonist ivuxolimab in advanced cancers. Germline CDR1 SGHRS, CDR2 YFSETQ. The CDR3 sequence is 16 residues long. V shed 5 bases and J 3 bases; nucleotides not matched to a gene: 9. The data were produced by immunoSEQ multiplex PCR, yet TCRdb's version contains in-frame clones alone and is incomplete. The sample records around 20,000 clones, 84% being singletons. The TCR comes from an adult with an advanced solid tumor such as melanoma, head and neck, liver or kidney cancer. This specimen consisted of CD4+ or CD8+ T cells sorted from blood, obtained in a trial of the OX40 agonist ivuxolimab. The rearrangement links TRBV5-1 to TRBJ1-1; the match to TRBD1 covers 11 bases. The CDR3 coding sequence is TGCGCCAGCAGAAGCGCGGACAGGGGGCGCGACACTGAAGCTTTCTTT. It is translated as CASRSADRGRDTEAFF.